The rows below give T cell receptor beta chains drawn from one sample of a study of neurological immune-mediated disorders. Each CDR3 protein is one row after TCRdb ran MiXCR on the 5' RACE reads. Of around 25,000 distinct CDR3 sequences listed, less than 15% are singletons. The material sequenced was PBMCs. Receptor source: a woman aged 60-70 years with HTLV-1-associated myelopathy (HAM/TSP). Each CDR3 is given without its conserved first and last residue.

v_gene	j_gene	CDR3aa
TRBV7-9	TRBJ2-2	ATLPDRNTGELF
TRBV11-3	TRBJ2-3	ASSPGGGRGAPDTQY
TRBV4-1	TRBJ2-2	ASSRGEPGELF
TRBV5-1	TRBJ2-7	ASSLYPDWSNAYEQY
TRBV5-1	TRBJ1-1	ASSLGPEAF
TRBV20-1	TRBJ2-7	SARDRRAGDEQY
TRBV6-5	TRBJ2-1	ASSYGLQGGNEQF
TRBV3-1	TRBJ1-1	ASIQGDGTEAF
TRBV29-1	TRBJ2-3	SAEGTAEITDTQY
TRBV9	TRBJ2-1	ASSVASGGLDEQF
TRBV20-1	TRBJ1-2	SARDITLSYGYT
TRBV5-1	TRBJ2-1	ASSLGGGSYNEQF
TRBV3-1	TRBJ2-3	ASSRTPTSGRTDTQY
TRBV20-1	TRBJ2-1	SASFPAGGHEQF
TRBV20-1	TRBJ1-6	SATTGGNSPLH
TRBV27	TRBJ1-2	ASKDSNYGYT
TRBV7-6	TRBJ2-2	ASSRRNTGELF
TRBV6-2/TRBV6-3	TRBJ1-5	ASSPWARYSNQPQH
TRBV7-2	TRBJ2-7	ASSFYICSAGPTSWTGPYEQY
TRBV28	TRBJ1-1	ASNLRTGPYEQYFGPEAEAF
TRBV7-2	TRBJ1-2	ASRPARPGYGYT
TRBV5-1	TRBJ2-2	VSSLARASGPVTGELF
TRBV20-1	TRBJ2-5	SALGETPLENQY
TRBV9	TRBJ2-7	ASSGGLGNYEQY
TRBV24-1	TRBJ2-3	ATSDVGSTDTQY
TRBV5-1	TRBJ2-1	ASSFEGRNEQF
TRBV9	TRBJ2-5	ASSVATLGTQY
TRBV10-3	TRBJ2-2	AISEILVGNTGELF
TRBV5-5	TRBJ2-7	ASSLRTRLAYEQY
TRBV7-2	TRBJ2-1	ASSLGPGRNNEQF
TRBV5-8	TRBJ1-5	ASSLQGFSNQPQH
TRBV20-1	TRBJ2-5	SASSGQGAEETQY
TRBV12-3/TRBV12-4	TRBJ2-1	ASSYLRDNEQF
TRBV5-1	TRBJ2-1	ASSLVSYNEQF
TRBV5-1	TRBJ1-1	ASSLGGGSSTEAF
TRBV5-6	TRBJ1-1	ASSLAGGGGTEAF
TRBV5-1	TRBJ2-1	ASSLVLAGEQF
TRBV29-1	TRBJ1-4	SGRDGAEKLF
TRBV5-1	TRBJ2-3	ASSLVGMQTDTQY
TRBV6-1	TRBJ1-6	ASSERDRGNSPLH
TRBV7-2	TRBJ2-2	ASSARRPGTGSGELF
TRBV20-1	TRBJ1-2	SARGDRVGYGYT
TRBV5-1	TRBJ1-2	ASSLEAGGAYT
TRBV18	TRBJ2-3	ASSQLSTDTQY
TRBV27	TRBJ2-7	ASSFRLESSYEQY
TRBV7-2	TRBJ1-5	ASSRSSNQPQH
TRBV3-1	TRBJ2-7	ASSQDRQGFDEQY
TRBV7-2	TRBJ1-5	ASSLGVSQGEKPQH
TRBV6-1	TRBJ1-5	ASSRITGYSNQPQH
TRBV12-3/TRBV12-4	TRBJ2-3	ASDILAGSTDTQY
TRBV5-1	TRBJ2-5	ASSLDTGGETQY
TRBV30	TRBJ1-1	AWSLNMGTEAF
TRBV10-3	TRBJ1-1	AISESADSNTEAF
TRBV5-1	TRBJ1-1	ASSSTRGTEAF
TRBV20-1	TRBJ2-1	SFYLSYNEQF